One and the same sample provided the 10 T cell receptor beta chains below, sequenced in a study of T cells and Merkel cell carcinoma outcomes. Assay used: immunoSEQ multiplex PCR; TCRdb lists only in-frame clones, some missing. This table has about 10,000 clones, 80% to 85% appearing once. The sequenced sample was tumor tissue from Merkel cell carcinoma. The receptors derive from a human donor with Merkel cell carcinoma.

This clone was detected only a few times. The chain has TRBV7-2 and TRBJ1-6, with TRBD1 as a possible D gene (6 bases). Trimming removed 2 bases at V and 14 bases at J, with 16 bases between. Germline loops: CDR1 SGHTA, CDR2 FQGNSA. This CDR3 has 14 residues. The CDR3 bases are TGTGCCAGCAGCTTACGTCAGGGCGAGGGGGCCCTCCACTTT. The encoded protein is CASSLRQGEGALHF.

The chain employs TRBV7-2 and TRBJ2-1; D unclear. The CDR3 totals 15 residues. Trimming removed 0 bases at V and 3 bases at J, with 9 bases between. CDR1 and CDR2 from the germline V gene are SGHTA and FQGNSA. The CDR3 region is CASSLALGFYNEQFF. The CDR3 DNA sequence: TGTGCCAGCAGCTTAGCGCTTGGGTTCTACAATGAGCAGTTCTTC.

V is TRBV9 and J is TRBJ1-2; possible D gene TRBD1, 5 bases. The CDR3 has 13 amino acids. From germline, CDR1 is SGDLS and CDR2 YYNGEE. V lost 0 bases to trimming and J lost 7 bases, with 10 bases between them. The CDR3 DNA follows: TGTGCCAGCAGCGTAGGGGGACGCTCTGGCTACACCTTC. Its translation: CASSVGGRSGYTF.

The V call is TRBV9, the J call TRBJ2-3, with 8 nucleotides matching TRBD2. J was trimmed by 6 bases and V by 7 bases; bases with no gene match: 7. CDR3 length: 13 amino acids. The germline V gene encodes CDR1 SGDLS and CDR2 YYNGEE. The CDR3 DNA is TGTGCCAGCGGATCGGGGGGGGAGGATACGCAGTATTTT. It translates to CASGSGGEDTQYF.

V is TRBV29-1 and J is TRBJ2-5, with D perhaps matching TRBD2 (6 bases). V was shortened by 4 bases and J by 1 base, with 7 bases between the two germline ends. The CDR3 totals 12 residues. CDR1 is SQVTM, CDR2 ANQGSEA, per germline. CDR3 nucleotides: TGCAGCGTTGTGGGGGGCCAAGAGACCCAGTACTTC. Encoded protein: CSVVGGQETQYF.

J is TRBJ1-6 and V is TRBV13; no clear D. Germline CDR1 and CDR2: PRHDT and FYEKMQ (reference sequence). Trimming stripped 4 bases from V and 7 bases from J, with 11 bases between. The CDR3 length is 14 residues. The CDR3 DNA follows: TGTGCCAGCAGCTCCACGCGTCTCAATTCACCCCTCCACTTT. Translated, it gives CASSSTRLNSPLHF.

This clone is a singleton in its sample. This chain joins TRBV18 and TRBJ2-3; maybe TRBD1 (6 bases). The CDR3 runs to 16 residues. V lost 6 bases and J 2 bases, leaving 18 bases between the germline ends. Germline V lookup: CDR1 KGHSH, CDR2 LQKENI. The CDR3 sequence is CASSLAGRGATDTQYF. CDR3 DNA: TGTGCCAGCTCCCTCGCGGGCAGGGGAGCCACAGATACGCAGTATTTT.

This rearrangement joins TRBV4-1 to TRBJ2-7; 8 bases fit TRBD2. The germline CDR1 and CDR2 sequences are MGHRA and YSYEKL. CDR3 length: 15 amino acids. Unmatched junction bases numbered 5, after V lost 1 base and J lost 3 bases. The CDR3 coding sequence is TGCGCCAGCAGCCAAGGAGCGGGGGTGGGCTACGAGCAGTACTTC. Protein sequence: CASSQGAGVGYEQYF.

CDR3 residues: CASSPSSVRVDTQYF. The CDR3 DNA reads TGTGCCAGCAGTCCGTCTAGTGTGCGCGTGGATACGCAGTATTTT. This rearrangement joins TRBV6-5 to TRBJ2-3, with no clear D. The V end was cut by 5 bases, the J end by 6 bases, with 18 bases between. Germline V gene lookup returns CDR1 MNHEY and CDR2 SVGAGI. The CDR3 covers 15 residues.

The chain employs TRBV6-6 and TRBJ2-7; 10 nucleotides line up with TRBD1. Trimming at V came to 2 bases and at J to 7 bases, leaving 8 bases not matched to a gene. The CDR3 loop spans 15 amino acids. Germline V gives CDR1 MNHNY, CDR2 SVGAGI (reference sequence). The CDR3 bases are TGTGCCAGCAGTTACGGGGGGACAGGGGTTGGTGAGCAGTACTTC. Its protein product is CASSYGGTGVGEQYF.